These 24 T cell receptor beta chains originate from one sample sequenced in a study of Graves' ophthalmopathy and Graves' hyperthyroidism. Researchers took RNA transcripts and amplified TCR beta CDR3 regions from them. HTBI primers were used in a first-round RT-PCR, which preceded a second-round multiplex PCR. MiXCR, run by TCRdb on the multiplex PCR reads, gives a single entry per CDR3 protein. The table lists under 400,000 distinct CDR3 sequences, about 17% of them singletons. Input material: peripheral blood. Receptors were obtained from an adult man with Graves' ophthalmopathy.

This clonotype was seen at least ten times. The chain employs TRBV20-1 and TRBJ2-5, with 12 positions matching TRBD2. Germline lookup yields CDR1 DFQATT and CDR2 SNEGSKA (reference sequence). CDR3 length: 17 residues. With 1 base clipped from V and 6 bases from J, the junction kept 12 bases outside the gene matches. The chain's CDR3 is CSARGATSGSYYQTQYF. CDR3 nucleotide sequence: TGCAGTGCTAGAGGGGCGACTAGCGGGAGTTACTATCAGACCCAGTACTTC.

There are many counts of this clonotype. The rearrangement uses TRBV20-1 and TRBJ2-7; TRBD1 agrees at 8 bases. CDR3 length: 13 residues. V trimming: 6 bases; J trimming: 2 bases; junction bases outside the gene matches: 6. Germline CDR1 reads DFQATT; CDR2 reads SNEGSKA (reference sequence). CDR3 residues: CSASDRATYEQYF. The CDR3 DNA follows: TGCAGTGCGTCGGACAGGGCGACCTACGAGCAGTACTTC.

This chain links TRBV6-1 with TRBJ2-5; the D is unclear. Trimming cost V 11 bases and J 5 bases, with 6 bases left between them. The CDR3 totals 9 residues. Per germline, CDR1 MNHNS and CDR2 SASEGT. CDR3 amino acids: CALQETQYF. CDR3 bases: TGTGCCTTGCAGGAGACCCAGTACTTC.

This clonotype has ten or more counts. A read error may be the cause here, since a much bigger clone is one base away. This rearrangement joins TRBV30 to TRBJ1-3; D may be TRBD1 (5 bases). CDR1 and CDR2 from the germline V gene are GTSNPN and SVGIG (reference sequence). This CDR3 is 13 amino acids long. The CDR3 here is CAWSNTKGNTICF. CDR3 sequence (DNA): TGTGCCTGGAGTAACACAAAGGGGAACACCATATGTTTT.

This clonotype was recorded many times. As DNA, the CDR3 is TGTGCCTGGCCCACCGCGCAGTACTTC. It is translated as CAWPTAQYF. The rearrangement links TRBV30 to TRBJ2-7; D gene uncertain. CDR3 length: 9 residues. Germline CDR1 GTSNPN, CDR2 SVGIG (reference sequence). Trimming removed 5 bases at V and 9 bases at J, with 8 bases between.

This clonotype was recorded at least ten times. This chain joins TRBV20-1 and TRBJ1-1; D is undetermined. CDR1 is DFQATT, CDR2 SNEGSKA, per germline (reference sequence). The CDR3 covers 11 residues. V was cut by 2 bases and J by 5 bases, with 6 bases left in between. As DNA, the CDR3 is TGCAGTGCTAGACAGCCAACTGAAGCTTTCTTT. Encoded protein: CSARQPTEAFF.

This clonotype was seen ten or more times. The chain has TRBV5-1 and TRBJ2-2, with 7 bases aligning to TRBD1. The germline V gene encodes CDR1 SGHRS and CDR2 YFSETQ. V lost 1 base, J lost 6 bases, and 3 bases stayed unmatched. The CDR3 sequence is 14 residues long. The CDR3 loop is CASSLRQGAGELFF. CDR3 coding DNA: TGCGCCAGCAGCTTGCGGCAGGGGGCCGGGGAGCTGTTTTTT.

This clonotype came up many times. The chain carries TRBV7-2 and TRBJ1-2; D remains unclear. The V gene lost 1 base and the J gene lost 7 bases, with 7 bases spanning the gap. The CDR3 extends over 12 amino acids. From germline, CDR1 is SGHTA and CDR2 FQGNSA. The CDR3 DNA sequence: TGTGCCAGCAGCTTAGACGGGGTTGGCTACACCTTC. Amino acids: CASSLDGVGYTF.

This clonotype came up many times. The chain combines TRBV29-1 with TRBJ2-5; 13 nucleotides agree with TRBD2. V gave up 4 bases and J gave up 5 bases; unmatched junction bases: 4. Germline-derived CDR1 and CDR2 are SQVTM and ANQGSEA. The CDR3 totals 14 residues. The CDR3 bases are TGCAGCGTTGGGACTAGCGGGAGTAGGGAGACCCAGTACTTC. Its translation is CSVGTSGSRETQYF.

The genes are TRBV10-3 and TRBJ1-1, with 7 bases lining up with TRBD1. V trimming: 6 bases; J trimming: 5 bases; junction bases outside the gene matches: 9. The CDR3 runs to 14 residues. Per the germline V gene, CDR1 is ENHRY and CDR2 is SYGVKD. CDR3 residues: CAISQSGGRTEAFF. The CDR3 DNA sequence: TGTGCCATCAGCCAGTCAGGGGGACGGACTGAAGCTTTCTTT.

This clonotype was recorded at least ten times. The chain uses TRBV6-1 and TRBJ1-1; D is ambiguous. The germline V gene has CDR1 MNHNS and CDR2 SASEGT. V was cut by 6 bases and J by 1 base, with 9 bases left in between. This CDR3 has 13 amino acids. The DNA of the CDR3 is TGTGCCAGCAGCCCGGACGGGAACACTGAAGCTTTCTTT. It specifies CASSPDGNTEAFF.

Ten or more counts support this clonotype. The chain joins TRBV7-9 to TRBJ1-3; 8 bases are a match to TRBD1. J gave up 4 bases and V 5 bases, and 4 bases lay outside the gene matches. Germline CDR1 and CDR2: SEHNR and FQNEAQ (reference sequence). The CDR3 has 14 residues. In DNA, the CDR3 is TGTGCCAGCAGCCAACAGGGGGAAGGAAACACCATATATTTT. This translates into CASSQQGEGNTIYF.

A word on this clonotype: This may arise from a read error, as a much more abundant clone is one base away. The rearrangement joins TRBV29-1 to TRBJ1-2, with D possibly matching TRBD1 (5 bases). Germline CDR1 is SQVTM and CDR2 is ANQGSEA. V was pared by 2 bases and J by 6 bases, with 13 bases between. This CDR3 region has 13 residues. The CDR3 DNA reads TGCAGCGTTGAATTAAGAGGACATCATGGCTACACCTTC. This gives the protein CSVELRGHHGYTF.

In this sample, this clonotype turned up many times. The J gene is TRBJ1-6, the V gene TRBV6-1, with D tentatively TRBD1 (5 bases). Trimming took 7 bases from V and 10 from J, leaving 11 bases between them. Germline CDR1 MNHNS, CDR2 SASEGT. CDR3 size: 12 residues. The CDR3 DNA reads TGTGCCAGCATGCAGGGCTTATCACCCCTCCACTTT. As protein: CASMQGLSPLHF.

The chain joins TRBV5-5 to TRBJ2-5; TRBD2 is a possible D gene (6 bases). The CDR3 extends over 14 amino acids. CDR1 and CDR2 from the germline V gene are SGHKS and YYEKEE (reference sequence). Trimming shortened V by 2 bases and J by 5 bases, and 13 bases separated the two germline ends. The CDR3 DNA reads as TGTGCCAGCAGCTTACTCGGGACTGGGGAGACCCAGTACTTC. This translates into CASSLLGTGETQYF.

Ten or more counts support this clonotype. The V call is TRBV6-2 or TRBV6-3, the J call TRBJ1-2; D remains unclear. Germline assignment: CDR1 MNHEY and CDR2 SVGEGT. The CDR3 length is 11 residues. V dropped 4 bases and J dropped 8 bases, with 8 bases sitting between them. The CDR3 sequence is CASSLKQGYTF. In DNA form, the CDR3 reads TGTGCCAGCAGTTTGAAGCAAGGCTACACCTTC.

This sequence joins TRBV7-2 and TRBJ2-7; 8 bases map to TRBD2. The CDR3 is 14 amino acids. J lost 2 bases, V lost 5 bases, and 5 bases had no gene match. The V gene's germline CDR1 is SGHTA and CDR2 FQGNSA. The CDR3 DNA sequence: TGTGCCAGCAGCGAACCGGGACTAGCCTACGAGCAGTACTTC. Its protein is CASSEPGLAYEQYF.

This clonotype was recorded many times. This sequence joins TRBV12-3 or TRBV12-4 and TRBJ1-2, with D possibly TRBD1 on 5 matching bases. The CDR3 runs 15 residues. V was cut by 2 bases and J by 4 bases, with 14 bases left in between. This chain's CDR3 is CASSLTGLSSYGYTF. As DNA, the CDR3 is TGTGCCAGCAGTTTAACAGGTTTAAGCAGCTATGGCTACACCTTC.

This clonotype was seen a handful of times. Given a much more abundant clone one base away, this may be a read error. In nucleotides, the CDR3 is TGCGCCAGCCGAGATCTAAGACAGGGCACCGACGAGCAGTACTTC. This gives the protein CASRDLRQGTDEQYF. The rearrangement joins TRBV5-1 to TRBJ2-7, with 7 bases that match TRBD1. Germline V lookup: CDR1 SGHRS, CDR2 YFSETQ. The junction had 15 bases not matched to a gene; V was cut back by 7 bases and J by 5 bases. The CDR3 consists of 15 residues. The variable domain in full, completed from reference TRBV5-1 and TRBJ2-7, reads KAGVTQTPRYLIKTRGQQVTLSCSPISGHRSVSWYQQTPGQGLQFLFEYFSETQRNKGNFPGRFSGRQFSNSRSEMNVSTLELGDSALYLCASRDLRQGTDEQYFGPGTRLTVT.

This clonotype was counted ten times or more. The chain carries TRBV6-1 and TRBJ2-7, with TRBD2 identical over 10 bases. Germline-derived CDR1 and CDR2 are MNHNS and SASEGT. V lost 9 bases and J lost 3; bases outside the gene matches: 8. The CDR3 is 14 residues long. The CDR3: CASSISSGGYEQYF. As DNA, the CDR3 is TGTGCCAGTAGCATCTCTAGCGGGGGCTACGAGCAGTACTTC.

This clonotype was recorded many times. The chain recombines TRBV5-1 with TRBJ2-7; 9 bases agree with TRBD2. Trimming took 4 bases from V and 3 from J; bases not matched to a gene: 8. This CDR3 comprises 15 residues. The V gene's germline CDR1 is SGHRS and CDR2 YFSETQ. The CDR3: CASSVSGRRSYEQYF. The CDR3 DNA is TGCGCCAGCAGCGTTAGCGGGAGAAGGAGCTACGAGCAGTACTTC.

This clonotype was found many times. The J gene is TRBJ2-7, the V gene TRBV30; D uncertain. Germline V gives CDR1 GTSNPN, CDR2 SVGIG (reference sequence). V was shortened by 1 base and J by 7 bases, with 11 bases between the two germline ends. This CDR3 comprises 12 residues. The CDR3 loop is CAWSESGREQYF. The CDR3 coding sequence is TGTGCCTGGAGTGAGTCGGGTCGTGAGCAGTACTTC.

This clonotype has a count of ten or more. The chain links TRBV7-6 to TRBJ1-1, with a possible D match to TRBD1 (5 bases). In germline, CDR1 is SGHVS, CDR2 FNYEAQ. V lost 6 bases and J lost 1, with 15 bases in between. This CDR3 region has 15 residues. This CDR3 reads CASSERRGTNTEAFF. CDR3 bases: TGTGCCAGCAGTGAAAGACGGGGGACGAACACTGAAGCTTTCTTT.

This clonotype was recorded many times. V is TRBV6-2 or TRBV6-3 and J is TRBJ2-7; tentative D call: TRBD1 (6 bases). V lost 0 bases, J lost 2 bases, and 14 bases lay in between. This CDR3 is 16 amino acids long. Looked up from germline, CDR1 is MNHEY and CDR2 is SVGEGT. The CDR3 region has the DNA TGTGCCAGCAGTTACTCGAGGACAGTTTTCACCTACGAGCAGTACTTC. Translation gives CASSYSRTVFTYEQYF.